This entry describes one TCR beta chain. Trimming cost V 5 bases and J 4 bases; bases outside gene matches: 15. The CDR3 covers 17 residues. Germline V gene lookup returns CDR1 SNHLY and CDR2 FYNNEI. The entry originates in a study of shared T cell receptors in the human thymus. TCRdb keeps only in-frame clones here, not all; method: immunoSEQ multiplex PCR. The sample yields about 660,000 clones, approximately 87% seen once. These same data were also listed under a study on human thymus T cells. Per that study: Resections were taken during corrective heart surgery, and the thymus tissue came from these. An apparent bias in V and J gene usage was seen in thymic and blood repertoires. Related research described strongly overlapping thymic repertoires in unrelated people.

The specimen was thymocytes. This clonotype was sampled from a boy younger than two with a congenital heart defect. The chain links TRBV2 to TRBJ2-5; 8 bases match TRBD1. The CDR3 is CASSTTGRGLLLETQYF. The CDR3 DNA reads as TGTGCCAGCAGTACAACGGGCAGGGGGCTTTTGTTAGAGACCCAGTACTTC.